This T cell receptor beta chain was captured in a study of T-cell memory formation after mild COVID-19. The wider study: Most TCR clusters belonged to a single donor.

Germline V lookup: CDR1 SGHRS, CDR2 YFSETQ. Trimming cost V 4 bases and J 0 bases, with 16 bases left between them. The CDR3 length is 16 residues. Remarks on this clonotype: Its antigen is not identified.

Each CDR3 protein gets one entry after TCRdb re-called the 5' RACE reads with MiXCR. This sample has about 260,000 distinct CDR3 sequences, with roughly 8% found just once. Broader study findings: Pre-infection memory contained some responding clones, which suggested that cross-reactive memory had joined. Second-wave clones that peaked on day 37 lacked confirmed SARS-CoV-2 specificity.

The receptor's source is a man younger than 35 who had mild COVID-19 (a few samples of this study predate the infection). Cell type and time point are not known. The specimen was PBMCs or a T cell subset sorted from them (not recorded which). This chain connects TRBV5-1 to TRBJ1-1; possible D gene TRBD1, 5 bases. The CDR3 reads CASSPTPTAMNTEAFF. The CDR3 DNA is TGCGCCAGCAGCCCTACGCCGACAGCTATGAACACTGAAGCTTTCTTT.